The 11 T cell receptor beta chains listed next were all sequenced from one sample in a study of shared clonotypes between healthy human individuals. The data were produced by immunoSEQ multiplex PCR, yet TCRdb's version contains in-frame clones alone and is incomplete. The sample holds a few million clones, 85% to 95% seen once. What was sequenced was naive CD4+ T cells sorted from blood. Subset meaning: CD45RA+ positively selected. These receptor sequences come from a man aged 18 to 30 in good health.

The chain is built from TRBV6-5 and TRBJ2-7, with a possible D match to TRBD1 (7 bases). Germline CDR1 is MNHEY and CDR2 is SVGAGI. This CDR3 contains 15 residues. V was clipped by 2 bases and J by 3 bases, with 14 bases between them. Here the CDR3 reads CASSYGQGGHYEQYF. CDR3 bases: TGTGCCAGCAGTTACGGCCAGGGGGGTCACTACGAGCAGTACTTC.

The chain employs TRBV5-1 and TRBJ2-7, with unresolved D. CDR3 length: 15 amino acids. Germline CDR1 is SGHRS and CDR2 is YFSETQ. The V end was cut by 2 bases, the J end by 0 bases, with 12 bases between. The CDR3 region is CASSLTGTSSYEQYF. In DNA form, the CDR3 reads TGCGCCAGCAGCTTAACCGGAACCAGCTCCTACGAGCAGTACTTC.

V is TRBV6-5 and J is TRBJ2-7; D might be TRBD1 (5 bases). CDR1 is MNHEY and CDR2 is SVGAGI in the germline V gene. The germline V and J ends were trimmed by 0 bases and 4 bases, with 10 bases remaining between them. The CDR3 loop spans 14 amino acids. In DNA form, the CDR3 reads TGTGCCAGCAGTTACTCGATGCAGGGATACGAGCAGTACTTC. This sequence encodes CASSYSMQGYEQYF.

Notes on this clone: This specimen includes other DNA sequences encoding the same CDR3. The V and J genes are TRBV7-2 and TRBJ2-5; no clear D. CDR1 is SGHTA and CDR2 is FQGNSA in the germline V gene. This CDR3 region has 11 residues. The V and J ends lost 4 bases and 5 bases respectively, with 5 bases between them. The CDR3 DNA sequence: TGTGCCAGCAGCTCTAGGGAGACCCAGTACTTC. Translating gives CASSSRETQYF.

The chain combines TRBV25-1 with TRBJ1-2; D is uncertain. Trimming cost V 6 bases and J 4 bases, with 21 bases left between them. Germline V gene lookup returns CDR1 MGHDK and CDR2 SYGVNS. CDR3 length equals 16 residues. CDR3: CASSPSGGLFPYGYTF. The CDR3 DNA reads as TGTGCCAGCAGCCCCTCGGGAGGGCTGTTTCCCTATGGCTACACCTTC.

This clone was observed a few times. Here the CDR3 DNA reads TGTGCCAGCAGTGTCCTACAGGGCGATAATTCACCCCTCCACTTT. Its translation: CASSVLQGDNSPLHF. The V call is TRBV25-1, the J call TRBJ1-6, with a weak D call TRBD1 (6 bases). The CDR3 is 15 residues long. Trimming pared 4 bases from V and 5 bases from J, leaving 12 bases between. Germline V CDR1 and CDR2: MGHDK, SYGVNS.

This chain uses TRBV19 with TRBJ2-1, with D possibly being TRBD2 (5 bases). Germline CDR1 LNHDA, CDR2 SQIVND (reference sequence). V gave up 4 bases and J gave up 7 bases, with 8 bases separating them. The CDR3 runs to 12 residues. The CDR3 sequence is CASSRGYNEQFF. CDR3 in DNA: TGTGCCAGTAGTAGAGGGTATAATGAGCAGTTCTTC.

This chain links TRBV5-1 with TRBJ2-3; weak D call: TRBD2 (5 bases). The CDR3 covers 15 residues. The V end lost 0 bases, the J end lost 0 bases, and 8 bases lay between the germline ends. Looked up from germline, CDR1 is SGHRS and CDR2 is YFSETQ. CDR3 sequence reads: CASSLGTFSTDTQYF. CDR3 DNA: TGCGCCAGCAGCTTGGGGACTTTTAGCACAGATACGCAGTATTTT.

The V call is TRBV4-1, the J call TRBJ1-4; 11 positions agree with TRBD1. V shed 5 bases, J shed 3 bases, and the junction held 14 bases outside the gene matches. CDR3 size: 19 residues. The germline V gene has CDR1 MGHRA and CDR2 YSYEKL. The CDR3 loop is CASSYLYRTGGMANEKLFF. The CDR3 DNA sequence: TGCGCCAGCAGCTATCTCTACCGGACAGGGGGCATGGCTAATGAAAAACTGTTTTTT.

About this clone: Other DNA sequences of this sample code for an identical CDR3. This rearrangement joins TRBV6-5 to TRBJ1-6, with D hard to call. The CDR3 runs to 12 residues. With 6 bases removed from V and 7 bases from J, the gap between germline ends came to 7 bases. The germline CDR1 and CDR2 sequences are MNHEY and SVGAGI. This CDR3 is CASRSVNSPLHF. In nucleotides, the CDR3 is TGTGCCAGCAGATCCGTCAATTCACCCCTCCACTTT.

The chain couples TRBV29-1 to TRBJ2-7; D gene uncertain. The CDR3 loop spans 13 amino acids. V dropped 3 bases and J dropped 6 bases, with 15 bases sitting between them. Per germline, CDR1 SQVTM and CDR2 ANQGSEA. The CDR3 sequence: CSVDGLGKTEQYF. In DNA, the CDR3 is TGCAGCGTTGATGGGTTAGGAAAGACCGAGCAGTACTTC.